This T cell receptor (beta chain) is drawn from a study of T-cell reconstitution after alpha-beta-depleted transplantation in children. This clonotype appeared many times. The antigen remains unidentified. Findings and caveats of the study: TCRbeta diversity was high at day 60 in some patients (a result of surviving recipient T cells and thymic progenitors). Several hundred expanded graft clones reportedly were the source of alpha-beta T cells about two months after transplant. One year post-transplant, T-cell counts and diversity were largely derived from T cells produced anew.

From germline, CDR1 is SGHAT and CDR2 FQNNGV. The CDR3 spans 15 residues. The V and J ends lost 1 base and 5 bases respectively, with 12 bases between them. A library of TCRbeta sequences, prepared with unique molecular identifiers, was generated. One entry per CDR3 protein results from TCRdb running MiXCR on the PCR reads. The table includes hundreds of thousands of distinct CDR3 sequences, over 7.5% detected once. The chain employs TRBV11-2 and TRBJ2-1; maybe TRBD1 (6 bases). The starting material was peripheral blood, obtained 360 days after TCRalphabeta/CD19-depleted stem cell transplant. The TCR comes from a female patient aged 2-10 years who had a stem cell transplant for Fanconi anemia, so the T cells may come from the graft donor. CDR3 nucleotide sequence: TGTGCCAGCAGCTTAGGGGATTACAGGGACAATGAGCAGTTCTTC. Residues: CASSLGDYRDNEQFF.